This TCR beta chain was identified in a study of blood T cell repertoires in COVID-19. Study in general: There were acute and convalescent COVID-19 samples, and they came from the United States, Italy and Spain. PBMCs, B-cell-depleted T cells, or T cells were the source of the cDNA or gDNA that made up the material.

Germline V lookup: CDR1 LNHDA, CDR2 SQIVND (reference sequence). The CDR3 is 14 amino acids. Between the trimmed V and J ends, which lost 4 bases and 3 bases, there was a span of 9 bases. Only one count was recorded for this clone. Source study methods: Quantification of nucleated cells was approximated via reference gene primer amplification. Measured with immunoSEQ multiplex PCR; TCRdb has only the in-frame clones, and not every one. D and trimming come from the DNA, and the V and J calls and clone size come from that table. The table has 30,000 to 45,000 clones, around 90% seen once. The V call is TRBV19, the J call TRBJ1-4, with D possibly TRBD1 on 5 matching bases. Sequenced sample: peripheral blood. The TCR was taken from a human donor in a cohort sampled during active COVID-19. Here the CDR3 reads CASSKGASNEKLFF. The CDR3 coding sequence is TGTGCCAGTAGTAAAGGGGCATCTAATGAAAAACTGTTTTTT.